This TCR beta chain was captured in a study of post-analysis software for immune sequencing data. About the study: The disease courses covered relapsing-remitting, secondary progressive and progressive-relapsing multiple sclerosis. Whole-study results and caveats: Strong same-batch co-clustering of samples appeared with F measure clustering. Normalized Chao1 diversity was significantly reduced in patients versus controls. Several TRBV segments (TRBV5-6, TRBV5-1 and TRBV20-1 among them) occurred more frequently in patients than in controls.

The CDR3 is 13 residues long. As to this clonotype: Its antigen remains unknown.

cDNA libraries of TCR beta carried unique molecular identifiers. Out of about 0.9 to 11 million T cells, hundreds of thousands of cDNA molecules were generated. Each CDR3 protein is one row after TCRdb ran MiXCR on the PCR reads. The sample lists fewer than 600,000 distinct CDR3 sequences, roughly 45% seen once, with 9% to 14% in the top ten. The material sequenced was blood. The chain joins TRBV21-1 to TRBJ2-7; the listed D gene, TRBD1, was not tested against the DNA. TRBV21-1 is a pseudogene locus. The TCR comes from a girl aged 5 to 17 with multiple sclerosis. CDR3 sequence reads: CASFRRGSDEQYF. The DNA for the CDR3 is TGTGCCAGCTTCCGCAGGGGGTCAGACGAGCAGTACTTC.